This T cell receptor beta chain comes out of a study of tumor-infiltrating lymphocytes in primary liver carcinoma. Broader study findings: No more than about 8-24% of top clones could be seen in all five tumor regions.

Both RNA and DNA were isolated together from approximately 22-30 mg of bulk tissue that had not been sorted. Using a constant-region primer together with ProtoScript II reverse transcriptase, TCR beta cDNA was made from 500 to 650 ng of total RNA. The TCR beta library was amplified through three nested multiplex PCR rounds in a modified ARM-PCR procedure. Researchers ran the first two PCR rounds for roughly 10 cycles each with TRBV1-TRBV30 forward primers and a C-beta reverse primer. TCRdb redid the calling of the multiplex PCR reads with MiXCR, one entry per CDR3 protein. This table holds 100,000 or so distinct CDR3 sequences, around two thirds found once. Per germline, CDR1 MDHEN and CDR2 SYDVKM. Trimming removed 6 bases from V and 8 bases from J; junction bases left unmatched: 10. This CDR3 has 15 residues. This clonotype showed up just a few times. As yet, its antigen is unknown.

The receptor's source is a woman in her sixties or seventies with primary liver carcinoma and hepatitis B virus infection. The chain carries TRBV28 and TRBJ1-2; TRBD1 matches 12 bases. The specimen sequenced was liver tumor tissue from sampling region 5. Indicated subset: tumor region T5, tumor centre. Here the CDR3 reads CASRLPGQGARGYTF. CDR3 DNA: TGTGCCAGCAGACTCCCGGGACAGGGGGCTAGAGGCTACACCTTC.